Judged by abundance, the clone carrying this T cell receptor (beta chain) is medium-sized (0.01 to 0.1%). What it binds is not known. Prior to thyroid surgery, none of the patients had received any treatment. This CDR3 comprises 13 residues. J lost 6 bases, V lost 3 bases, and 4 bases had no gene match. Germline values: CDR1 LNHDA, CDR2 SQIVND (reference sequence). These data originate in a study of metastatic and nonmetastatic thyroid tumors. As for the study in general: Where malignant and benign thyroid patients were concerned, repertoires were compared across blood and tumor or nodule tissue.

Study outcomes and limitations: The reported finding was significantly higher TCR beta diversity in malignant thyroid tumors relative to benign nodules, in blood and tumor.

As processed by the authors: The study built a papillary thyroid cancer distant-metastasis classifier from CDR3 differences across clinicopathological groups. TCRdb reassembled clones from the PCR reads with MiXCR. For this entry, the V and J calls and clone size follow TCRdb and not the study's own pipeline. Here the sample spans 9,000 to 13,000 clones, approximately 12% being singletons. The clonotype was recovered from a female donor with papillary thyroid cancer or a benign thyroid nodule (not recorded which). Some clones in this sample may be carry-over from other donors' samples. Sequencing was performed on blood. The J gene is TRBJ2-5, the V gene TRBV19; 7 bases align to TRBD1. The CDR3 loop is CASSIGTVQTQYF. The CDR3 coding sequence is TGTGCCAGTAGTATTGGGACAGTACAGACCCAGTACTTC.